This T cell receptor (beta chain) was recorded in a study of blood T cell repertoires in COVID-19. About the research overall: From the United States, Italy and Spain came samples of acute and convalescent COVID-19.

V lost 5 bases and J lost 7; bases outside the gene matches: 8. Looked up from germline, CDR1 is SGHTA and CDR2 is FQGNSA. CDR3 length: 14 amino acids. Some clones are missing from TCRdb's copy, which holds only in-frame ones; the method was immunoSEQ multiplex PCR. The sample carries about 210,000 clones, roughly 90% recorded once. Sample: peripheral blood. This sequence was found in a man in his sixties or seventies with acute or convalescent COVID-19. The chain links TRBV7-2 to TRBJ2-7, with 10 positions matching TRBD1. CDR3 in amino acids: CASSRQGALGEQYF. The CDR3, as DNA: TGTGCCAGCAGCAGACAGGGGGCGCTCGGGGAGCAGTACTTC.